The clone carrying this TCR beta chain was seen ten or more times. Its antigen remains unknown. The data originate from a study of T cell repertoires in cytomegalovirus infection. In the study overall: CMV infection and matching HLA type were both indicated by public TCR beta signatures. Findings and limits, study-wide: People with CMV and the relevant HLA were identified by cumulative public TCR beta family frequency. CMV-specific TCR beta clonotypes restricted by HLA-C dominated the ex vivo response.

TCRdb analysed the reads with MiXCR anew, one entry per CDR3 protein. In the table there are a few hundred thousand distinct CDR3 sequences, more than 8% of which are singletons. The sequenced sample consisted of PBMCs. This sequence was found in a human donor in good health (CMV status not recorded). Some clones in this sample may be carry-over from other donors' samples.

The chain's CDR3 is CASSVYDVQNTEAFF. In DNA form, the CDR3 reads TGTGCCAGCAGCGTATACGATGTACAGAACACTGAAGCTTTCTTT. The gene calls are TRBV9 and TRBJ1-1, with D unresolved. This CDR3 is built from 15 residues. Per germline, CDR1 SGDLS and CDR2 YYNGEE. V gave up 1 base and J gave up 1 base, with 11 bases separating them.